The 27 T cell receptor beta chains below all came from one sample that was sequenced in a study of T cells in Graves' hyperthyroidism and ophthalmopathy. From RNA transcripts, TCR beta CDR3 regions were amplified. Using the HTBI primer set, a first-round RT-PCR was run on the TCR CDR3. TCRdb analysed the multiplex PCR reads with MiXCR anew, one entry per CDR3 protein. Of over 550,000 distinct CDR3 sequences detected, 16% appear once; the ten largest clones hold around 18%. The material sequenced was blood. The receptors were gathered from a woman aged 18-30 years with Graves' hyperthyroidism.

This clonotype showed up many times. The chain joins TRBV11-3 to TRBJ2-6, with unresolved D. V was trimmed by 11 bases and J by 1 base, leaving 12 bases between them. CDR1 and CDR2 from the germline V gene are SGHNT and YENEEA. The CDR3 runs to 14 residues. CDR3 sequence: CALAMYSGANVLTF. In nucleotides, the CDR3 is TGTGCCCTGGCAATGTATTCTGGGGCCAACGTCCTGACTTTC.

The chain employs TRBV6-1 and TRBJ2-3; 7 nucleotides line up with TRBD1. The germline CDR1 and CDR2 sequences are MNHNS and SASEGT. The length of the CDR3 is 14 residues. V shed 5 bases, J shed 6 bases, and the junction held 8 bases outside the gene matches. CDR3 residues: CASSYRGHPDTQYF. The CDR3 region has the DNA TGTGCCAGCAGTTACAGGGGCCACCCGGATACGCAGTATTTT.

This clonotype was counted many times. The chain has TRBV7-9 and TRBJ2-2; D call uncertain. Trimming took off 6 bases at V and 0 bases at J, with 5 bases between the two ends. This CDR3 is built from 13 residues. The germline gives CDR1 SEHNR, CDR2 FQNEAQ (reference sequence). The chain's CDR3 is CASSITNTGELFF. Written as DNA, the CDR3 is TGTGCCAGCAGTATCACGAACACCGGGGAGCTGTTTTTT.

This clonotype was observed many times. V and J are TRBV28 and TRBJ1-4; a weak D match, TRBD1 (6 bases). The germline gives CDR1 MDHEN, CDR2 SYDVKM. The CDR3 has 15 amino acids. V lost 4 bases to trimming and J lost 10 bases, with 19 bases between them. Here the CDR3 reads CASSSNRAPGGKLFF. CDR3 bases: TGTGCCAGCAGTTCCAACAGGGCCCCAGGTGGAAAACTGTTTTTT. Together with reference TRBV28 and TRBJ1-4, the CDR3 gives the full variable domain: DVKVTQSSRYLVKRTGEKVFLECVQDMDHENMFWYRQDPGLGLRLIYFSYDVKMKEKGDIPEGYSVSREKKERFSLILESASTNQTSMYLCASSSNRAPGGKLFFGSGTQLSVL.

This clonotype was counted only a few times. The chain recombines TRBV6-5 with TRBJ1-1; no firm D call. Germline loops: CDR1 MNHEY, CDR2 SVGAGI. CDR3 size: 16 residues. Trimming left V 6 bases short and J 5 bases short, with 22 bases between. CDR3: CASSLLGIRPGTEAFF. CDR3 bases: TGTGCCAGCAGCTTATTAGGTATTCGACCGGGTACTGAAGCTTTCTTT.

This clonotype was observed at least ten times. The chain is built from TRBV29-1 and TRBJ2-1; TRBD1 or TRBD2 may be the D gene (5 bases each). Trimming shortened V by 8 bases and J by 0 bases, and 17 bases separated the two germline ends. The CDR3 spans 15 residues. The germline CDR1 and CDR2 sequences are SQVTM and ANQGSEA. The CDR3 loop reads CSMAPGRHSYNEQFF. The CDR3 DNA follows: TGCAGCATGGCTCCGGGACGACACTCCTACAATGAGCAGTTCTTC.

This sequence joins TRBV28 and TRBJ2-1; the D is unclear. Germline CDR1 MDHEN, CDR2 SYDVKM. V was clipped by 1 base and J by 9 bases, with 7 bases between them. CDR3 size: 12 residues. The CDR3 bases are TGTGCCAGCAGTTTATCCCCCATTGAGCAGTTCTTC. Its translation is CASSLSPIEQFF.

J is TRBJ2-1 and V is TRBV10-3; 11 bases are a match to TRBD2. The CDR3 consists of 14 residues. Germline V gene data show CDR1 as ENHRY and CDR2 as SYGVKD. J was trimmed by 5 bases and V by 7 bases; bases with no gene match: 4. CDR3 DNA: TGTGCCATCAAGACACTAGCGGGAGACAATGAGCAGTTCTTC. This codes for CAIKTLAGDNEQFF.

This clonotype was counted ten times or more. The rearrangement links TRBV5-1 to TRBJ2-7; D possibly uses TRBD1 or TRBD2 (6 bases each). V shed 3 bases and J shed 4 bases, with 26 bases lying between them. The germline V gene encodes CDR1 SGHRS and CDR2 YFSETQ. The CDR3 runs 18 residues. The CDR3 is CASSSIPKHQTGRYEQYF. CDR3 bases: TGCGCCAGCAGCTCGATCCCAAAACACCAAACAGGGAGGTACGAGCAGTACTTC.

This clonotype has ten or more counts. The gene calls are TRBV6-1 and TRBJ1-2, with D perhaps TRBD1 (6 bases). This CDR3 spans 15 amino acids. Trimming left V 6 bases short and J 6 bases short, with 20 bases between. Germline V lookup: CDR1 MNHNS, CDR2 SASEGT. The CDR3 here is CASRRNRVSVDGYTF. The CDR3 DNA is TGTGCCAGCAGAAGAAACAGGGTTTCGGTGGATGGCTACACCTTC.

This clonotype appeared many times. CDR3 residues: CASSLRNAYTQYF. The CDR3 bases are TGTGCCAGCAGTTTACGGAATGCATATACGCAGTATTTT. This chain connects TRBV27 to TRBJ2-3; D not certain. In germline, CDR1 is MNHEY, CDR2 SMNVEV (reference sequence). This CDR3 comprises 13 residues. Trimming pared 2 bases from V and 7 bases from J, leaving 10 bases between.

This clonotype occurred many times. V usage is TRBV7-2 and J usage is TRBJ2-7, with D maybe TRBD1 (5 bases). The CDR3 length is 11 residues. The ends were cut back, 2 bases at V and 8 bases at J, with 7 bases in the middle. CDR1 SGHTA and CDR2 FQGNSA come from the germline V gene. The CDR3: CASSLKGQQYF. The CDR3 DNA is TGTGCCAGCAGCTTAAAGGGGCAGCAGTACTTC.

The rearrangement links TRBV7-8 to TRBJ2-5, with D possibly matching TRBD2 (5 bases). The length of the CDR3 is 15 residues. Germline V gives CDR1 SGHVS, CDR2 FQNEAQ. V lost 2 bases, J lost 5 bases, and 15 bases lay in between. The CDR3 DNA is TGTGCCAGCAGCTTAAGCCCGGGGATGGGGGAGACCCAGTACTTC. It encodes CASSLSPGMGETQYF. The full variable domain, its missing parts supplied by reference TRBV7-8 and TRBJ2-5, is GAGVSQSPRYKVAKRGQDVALRCDPISGHVSLFWYQQALGQGPEFLTYFQNEAQLDKSGLPSDRFFAERPEGSVSTLKIQRTQQEDSAVYLCASSLSPGMGETQYFGPGTRLLVL.

The chain joins TRBV28 to TRBJ2-1; tentatively, D is TRBD1 or TRBD2 (6 bases each). V dropped 3 bases and J dropped 2 bases, with 14 bases sitting between them. Germline assignment: CDR1 MDHEN and CDR2 SYDVKM. The CDR3 runs 16 residues. This CDR3 is CASSLGGQPTYNEQFF. The DNA of the CDR3 is TGTGCCAGCAGTTTGGGGGGACAACCAACCTACAATGAGCAGTTCTTC.

This clonotype occurred a few times. The rearrangement joins TRBV5-5 to TRBJ1-5; TRBD1 agrees at 7 bases. Germline V lookup: CDR1 SGHKS, CDR2 YYEKEE (reference sequence). The CDR3 has 15 amino acids. After removal of 4 bases from V and 5 bases from J, the junction contained 9 bases not matched to a gene. This chain's CDR3 is CASSHQGGLHQPQHF. The CDR3 bases are TGTGCCAGCAGCCATCAGGGGGGCTTGCATCAGCCCCAGCATTTT.

The chain carries TRBV29-1 and TRBJ1-1, with 8 bases fitting TRBD1. Germline values: CDR1 SQVTM, CDR2 ANQGSEA. V dropped 5 bases and J dropped 1; count of bases not matched to a gene: 6. The CDR3 covers 14 residues. The CDR3 nucleotides read TGCAGCGTTCATCCCGGGACAGGGAACACTGAAGCTTTCTTT. Its protein is CSVHPGTGNTEAFF.

The rearrangement joins TRBV9 to TRBJ1-1; no definite D call. Trimming took 0 bases from V and 3 from J, leaving 15 bases between them. Germline V lookup: CDR1 SGDLS, CDR2 YYNGEE. CDR3 length equals 16 residues. The CDR3 region is CASSVGKGVWDTEAFF. In nucleotides, the CDR3 is TGTGCCAGCAGCGTAGGGAAAGGTGTATGGGACACTGAAGCTTTCTTT.

This rearrangement joins TRBV29-1 to TRBJ2-1, with 12 nucleotides matching TRBD2. With V trimmed by 4 bases and J by 0 bases, 7 bases remained unmatched. The germline V gene has CDR1 SQVTM and CDR2 ANQGSEA. This CDR3 is 17 amino acids long. The CDR3 reads CSVVGTSGSNSYNEQFF. The CDR3 DNA follows: TGCAGCGTTGTTGGGACTAGCGGGTCAAACTCCTACAATGAGCAGTTCTTC.

This chain uses TRBV29-1 with TRBJ2-7; a possible D gene is TRBD1 (6 bases). Trimming shortened V by 5 bases and J by 0 bases, and 8 bases separated the two germline ends. The germline V gene has CDR1 SQVTM and CDR2 ANQGSEA. The length of the CDR3 is 12 residues. The CDR3 region is CSVTGSSYEQYF. CDR3 nucleotides: TGCAGCGTTACAGGGAGCTCCTACGAGCAGTACTTC.

The V gene is TRBV6-1, the J gene TRBJ1-2; 8 nucleotides agree with TRBD1. Germline-derived CDR1 and CDR2 are MNHNS and SASEGT. The length of the CDR3 is 15 residues. Trimming took 6 bases from V and 3 from J; bases not matched to a gene: 9. The CDR3 bases are TGTGCCAGCAGCCGAACTGGACAGGGAGACTATGGCTACACCTTC. Residues: CASSRTGQGDYGYTF.

This clonotype came up many times. This chain connects TRBV12-3 or TRBV12-4 to TRBJ2-1, with TRBD2 identical over 16 bases. The V and J ends lost 5 bases and 8 bases, in that order; junction bases with no gene match: 3. The length of the CDR3 is 15 residues. This CDR3 is CASSGTSGGAYEQFF. The CDR3 DNA reads as TGTGCCAGCAGTGGGACTAGCGGGGGGGCATATGAGCAGTTCTTC.

The J gene is TRBJ2-2, the V gene TRBV9; 7 bases are shared with TRBD1. After removal of 1 base from V and 0 bases from J, the junction contained 0 bases not matched to a gene. Germline values: CDR1 SGDLS, CDR2 YYNGEE. The CDR3 covers 15 residues. The CDR3 loop is CASSVQGANTGELFF. CDR3 coding DNA: TGTGCCAGCAGCGTACAGGGGGCGAACACCGGGGAGCTGTTTTTT.

This clonotype was found many times. The rearrangement joins TRBV20-1 to TRBJ1-1; no clear D. Deletions cut 2 bases from V and 7 bases from J, with 11 bases between. Germline loops: CDR1 DFQATT, CDR2 SNEGSKA (reference sequence). This CDR3 is 12 amino acids long. Written as DNA, the CDR3 is TGCAGTGCTAGATTTTTAGACGTTGAAGCTTTCTTT. This gives the protein CSARFLDVEAFF.

This clonotype was detected once. Germline is not matched at one junction end, which may reflect a read error. The chain uses TRBV11-2 and TRBJ1-1; D gene uncertain. CDR1 is SGHAT and CDR2 is FQNNGV in the germline V gene. The CDR3 totals 17 residues. CDR3 DNA sequence: TGCGCCAGCAGCCCCCCCCCCCCGACAAGAGTACACACTGAAGCTTTCTTT. It translates to CASSPPPPTRVHTEAFF. The full variable domain, completed using reference TRBV11-2 and TRBJ1-1, is EAGVAQSPRYKIIEKRQSVAFWCNPISGHATLYWYQQILGQGPKLLIQFQNNGVVDDSQLPKDRFSAERLKGVDSTLKIQPAKLEDSAVYLCASSPPPPTRVHTEAFFGQGTRLTVV.

As concerns this clonotype: It may be a read error: a sequence one base away is much more abundant. The chain uses TRBV7-9 and TRBJ1-1; D is undetermined. V lost 5 bases to trimming and J lost 0 bases, with 19 bases between them. The CDR3 totals 17 residues. The germline CDR1 and CDR2 sequences are SEHNR and FQNEAQ (reference sequence). Here the CDR3 reads CASSRSRNLGMNTEAFF. Written as DNA, the CDR3 is TGTGCCAGCAGCCGATCCCGGAACCTCGGCATGAACACTGAAGCTTTCTTT.

The chain joins TRBV20-1 to TRBJ2-1, with 9 nucleotides matching TRBD2. This CDR3 has 18 residues. V was clipped by 1 base and J by 0 bases; unmatched bases: 10. Germline CDR1 is DFQATT and CDR2 is SNEGSKA (reference sequence). In DNA, the CDR3 is TGCAGTGCTAGAGGGTCTAGCGGGGCGGGCAGCTCCTACAATGAGCAGTTCTTC. Protein sequence: CSARGSSGAGSSYNEQFF.

This clonotype was observed at least ten times. This chain links TRBV28 with TRBJ2-5, with a tentative D call TRBD1 (6 bases). Germline V gives CDR1 MDHEN, CDR2 SYDVKM. V lost 5 bases, J lost 1 base, and 14 bases lay in between. The CDR3 has 15 residues. For the CDR3, the DNA is TGTGCCAGCAGTCGGGGTGGGACACCCCAAGAGACCCAGTACTTC. It codes for CASSRGGTPQETQYF.